Shown below are 5 T cell receptor beta chains from a single sample sequenced in a study of T cell responses to AZD1222 COVID-19 vaccine. Some clones are missing from TCRdb's copy, which holds only in-frame ones; the method was immunoSEQ multiplex PCR. This table has approximately 270,000 clones, approximately 94% appearing once. Sequencing was performed on peripheral blood, taken 28 days after the second AZD1222 dose. The receptor source for this set is an adult who received the AZD1222 COVID-19 vaccine.

Points on this clone: Other DNA sequences from this sample encode an identical CDR3 as well. This chain uses TRBV28 with TRBJ1-1; D uncertain. Per the germline V gene, CDR1 is MDHEN and CDR2 is SYDVKM. This CDR3 has 12 residues. V was pared by 3 bases and J by 1 base, with 3 bases between. CDR3 protein: CASSLWNTEAFF. The CDR3 DNA reads as TGTGCCAGCAGTTTGTGGAACACTGAAGCTTTCTTT. Full variable domain (rest looked up from reference TRBV28 and TRBJ1-1): DVKVTQSSRYLVKRTGEKVFLECVQDMDHENMFWYRQDPGLGLRLIYFSYDVKMKEKGDIPEGYSVSREKKERFSLILESASTNQTSMYLCASSLWNTEAFFGQGTRLTVV.

The chain has TRBV28 and TRBJ1-3; tentative D call: TRBD1 (5 bases). The CDR3 length is 16 residues. Germline CDR1 reads MDHEN; CDR2 reads SYDVKM. Trimming left V 4 bases short and J 0 bases short, with 13 bases between. The CDR3 coding sequence is TGTGCCAGCAGTTCCCCAGGGAAAGGCTCTGGAAACACCATATATTTT. Its protein is CASSSPGKGSGNTIYF.

The V and J genes are TRBV4-2 and TRBJ2-1, with D perhaps given as TRBD1 or TRBD2 (5 bases each). Looked up from germline, CDR1 is LGHNA and CDR2 is YNFKEQ. The CDR3 is made up of 16 amino acids. With 4 bases removed from V and 9 bases from J, the gap between germline ends came to 22 bases. This chain's CDR3 is CASSPTSGPYMIEQFF. CDR3 DNA: TGTGCCAGCAGCCCAACCTCGGGACCCTACATGATTGAGCAGTTCTTC.

This sequence joins TRBV2 and TRBJ2-7; weak D call: TRBD2 (5 bases). The V end lost 6 bases, the J end lost 3 bases, and 12 bases lay between the germline ends. CDR1 SNHLY and CDR2 FYNNEI come from the germline V gene. CDR3 length: 13 residues. The CDR3 reads CASRRAENYEQYF. The CDR3 DNA reads TGTGCCAGCAGGAGGGCAGAAAACTACGAGCAGTACTTC.

V gene TRBV28 combines with J gene TRBJ1-5; D is uncertain. CDR3 length: 14 amino acids. V gave up 6 bases and J gave up 7 bases, with 16 bases separating them. CDR1 MDHEN and CDR2 SYDVKM come from the germline V gene. CDR3 region: CASSGITGWQPQHF. The DNA for the CDR3 is TGTGCCAGCAGCGGGATTACCGGGTGGCAGCCCCAGCATTTT.